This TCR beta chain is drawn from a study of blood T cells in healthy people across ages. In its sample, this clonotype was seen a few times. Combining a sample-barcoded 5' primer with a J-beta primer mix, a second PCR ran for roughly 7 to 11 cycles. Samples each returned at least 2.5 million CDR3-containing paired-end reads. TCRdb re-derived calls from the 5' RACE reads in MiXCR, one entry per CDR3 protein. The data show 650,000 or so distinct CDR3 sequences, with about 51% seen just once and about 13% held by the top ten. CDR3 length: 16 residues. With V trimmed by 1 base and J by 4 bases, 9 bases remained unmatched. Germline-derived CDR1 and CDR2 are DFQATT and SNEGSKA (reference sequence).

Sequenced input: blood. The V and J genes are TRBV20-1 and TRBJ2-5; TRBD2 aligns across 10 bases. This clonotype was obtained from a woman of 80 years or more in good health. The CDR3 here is CSARAPLAGAGETQYF. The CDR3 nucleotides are TGCAGTGCTAGAGCCCCCCTAGCGGGGGCCGGAGAGACCCAGTACTTC.